One sample yielded the 18 T cell receptor beta chains listed below, sequenced in a study of blood T cell repertoires in COVID-19. Profiling relied on immunoSEQ multiplex PCR, and the TCRdb table lists in-frame clones only, not all of them. This sample has about 91,000 clones, with more than 75% found just once. The specimen was peripheral blood. The receptors were sampled from a woman older than 75 with active COVID-19.

The chain recombines TRBV5-1 with TRBJ1-3; unclear D gene. The CDR3 contains 15 residues. The germline gives CDR1 SGHRS, CDR2 YFSETQ. V lost 2 bases and J lost 0, with 9 bases in between. The CDR3 loop reads CASSFGSASGNTIYF. The CDR3 DNA reads TGCGCCAGCAGCTTCGGCAGCGCCTCTGGAAACACCATATATTTT.

The rearrangement joins TRBV2 to TRBJ2-5; TRBD2 matches at 14 bases. This CDR3 spans 14 amino acids. With V trimmed by 8 bases and J by 5 bases, 4 bases remained unmatched. Germline V gene data show CDR1 as SNHLY and CDR2 as FYNNEI. The CDR3 protein is CASGTSGSVETQYF. The CDR3 region has the DNA TGTGCCAGCGGGACTAGCGGGAGTGTGGAGACCCAGTACTTC.

The chain has TRBV3-1 (or the pseudogene TRBV3-2) and TRBJ2-5; D uncertain. Germline V gives CDR1 LGHDT, CDR2 YNNKEL (reference sequence). This CDR3 is built from 12 residues. The ends were cut back, 6 bases at V and 5 bases at J, with 10 bases in the middle. The DNA for the CDR3 is TGTGCCAGCAGTGGATTGGAGGAGACCCAGTACTTC. Encoded protein: CASSGLEETQYF.

The chain recombines TRBV21-1 with TRBJ2-2; the table's TRBD1 call for D was not verified on the DNA. TRBV21-1 is listed as a pseudogene. The length of the CDR3 is 14 residues. The CDR3 here is CASSKGYRTGELFF. The CDR3 nucleotides read TGTGCCAGCAGCAAAGGTTACAGGACCGGGGAGCTGTTTTTT.

The genes are TRBV9 and TRBJ1-5; TRBD1 aligns across 7 bases. The junction had 9 bases not matched to a gene; V was cut back by 4 bases and J by 5 bases. The CDR3 consists of 15 residues. The germline V gene encodes CDR1 SGDLS and CDR2 YYNGEE. The CDR3 reads CASSSQGVPYQPQHF. CDR3 nucleotide sequence: TGTGCCAGCAGCTCTCAGGGGGTGCCGTATCAGCCCCAGCATTTT. The full variable domain, in which reference TRBV9 and TRBJ1-5 provide the parts outside the CDR3, is DSGVTQTPKHLITATGQRVTLRCSPRSGDLSVYWYQQSLDQGLQFLIQYYNGEERAKGNILERFSAQQFPDLHSELNLSSLELGDSALYFCASSSQGVPYQPQHFGDGTRLSIL.

The chain joins TRBV4-3 to TRBJ2-3; 8 bases map to TRBD2. The CDR3 is made up of 17 amino acids. V trimming: 0 bases; J trimming: 4 bases; junction bases outside the gene matches: 9. Germline CDR1 reads LGHNA; CDR2 reads YSLEER. The DNA of the CDR3 is TGCGCCAGCAGCCAAGATCGAGATAGCGGGACTGCAGATACGCAGTATTTT. Amino acids: CASSQDRDSGTADTQYF.

The J gene is TRBJ1-2, the V gene TRBV28; D remains ambiguous. The germline CDR1 and CDR2 sequences are MDHEN and SYDVKM. The V end was cut by 8 bases, the J end by 7 bases, with 8 bases between. The CDR3 covers 10 residues. The CDR3 loop is CASFYGGYTF. CDR3 coding DNA: TGTGCCAGCTTCTACGGTGGCTACACCTTC.

The chain uses TRBV7-9 and TRBJ1-2, with TRBD1 identical over 7 bases. Germline trimming cut 7 bases from V and 5 bases from J; bases unmatched to any gene: 10. The germline V gene encodes CDR1 SEHNR and CDR2 FQNEAQ (reference sequence). This CDR3 region has 14 residues. The CDR3, as DNA: TGTGCCAGCACCCGAGCCGGGACAGTTTATGGCTACACCTTC. It is translated as CASTRAGTVYGYTF.

V and J are TRBV19 and TRBJ2-1, with 8 bases fitting TRBD1. J was trimmed by 6 bases and V by 2 bases; bases with no gene match: 3. This CDR3 spans 14 amino acids. Per the germline V gene, CDR1 is LNHDA and CDR2 is SQIVND (reference sequence). CDR3 sequence: CASSIKQGGNEQFF. CDR3 coding DNA: TGTGCCAGTAGTATAAAACAGGGGGGCAATGAGCAGTTCTTC.

The chain joins TRBV29-1 to TRBJ2-1; 10 nucleotides match TRBD2. Trimming cost V 4 bases and J 7 bases; bases outside gene matches: 13. Germline CDR1 reads SQVTM; CDR2 reads ANQGSEA. The CDR3 is 16 residues long. CDR3: CSVGGLAGAVTNEQFF. The CDR3 DNA is TGCAGCGTTGGGGGGCTAGCGGGAGCGGTAACGAATGAGCAGTTCTTC.

This clone was counted a single time. V is TRBV5-4 and J is TRBJ2-1; 8 bases fit TRBD2. Germline V gene data show CDR1 as SGHNT and CDR2 as YYREEE (reference sequence). After removal of 4 bases from V and 5 bases from J, the junction contained 8 bases not matched to a gene. The CDR3 has 15 residues. CDR3 sequence (DNA): TGTGCCAGCAGCCCCCCGATGGGACTAGACAATGAGCAGTTCTTC. Translation gives CASSPPMGLDNEQFF.

This clone was detected once. Other nucleotide sequences in the sample specify the same CDR3. The chain carries TRBV24-1 and TRBJ2-1; the D gene is possibly TRBD1 (6 bases). The CDR3 runs 11 residues. CDR1 and CDR2 (germline): KGHDR, SFDVKD. The V end was cut by 6 bases, the J end by 7 bases, with 6 bases between. Written as DNA, the CDR3 is TGTGCCACCAGTAGGGGGAATGAGCAGTTCTTC. This encodes CATSRGNEQFF.

This chain connects TRBV6-2 or TRBV6-3 to TRBJ2-1, with D perhaps TRBD2 (7 bases). Germline CDR1 MNHEY, CDR2 SVGEGT. The ends were cut back, 2 bases at V and 4 bases at J, with 15 bases in the middle. The length of the CDR3 is 16 residues. The CDR3: CASSYGAGARYNEQFF. In DNA form, the CDR3 reads TGTGCCAGCAGTTACGGGGCGGGGGCGCGATACAATGAGCAGTTCTTC.

The sample holds one count of this clone. The chain has TRBV6-2 or TRBV6-3 and TRBJ2-3, with 15 bases fitting TRBD2. Germline CDR1 MNHEY, CDR2 SVGEGT. CDR3 length equals 17 residues. With V trimmed by 5 bases and J by 6 bases, 9 bases remained unmatched. DNA of the CDR3: TGTGCCAGCAGTAATCCGGGACTAGCGGGAGGAGGGGATACGCAGTATTTT. Protein: CASSNPGLAGGGDTQYF.

The chain has TRBV28 and TRBJ2-7; no definite D call. The V gene lost 2 bases and the J gene lost 1 base, with 12 bases spanning the gap. In germline, CDR1 is MDHEN, CDR2 SYDVKM. The CDR3 contains 15 residues. The CDR3 spells CASSLPMTNSYEQYF. Written as DNA, the CDR3 is TGTGCCAGCAGTTTACCGATGACAAATTCCTACGAGCAGTACTTC.

CDR3 sequence: CASSRAGSYEQYF. DNA of the CDR3: TGTGCCAGCTCACGCGCGGGGAGCTACGAGCAGTACTTC. V and J are TRBV18 and TRBJ2-7; possible D gene TRBD2, 6 bases. Per germline, CDR1 KGHSH and CDR2 LQKENI. V gave up 4 bases and J gave up 3 bases, with 10 bases separating them. The CDR3 has 13 residues.

In this sample, this clone turned up once. The CDR3 sequence is CASSRDGTDTQYF. The CDR3 DNA reads as TGTGCCAGCAGCAGGGATGGCACAGATACGCAGTATTTT. The rearrangement uses TRBV6-5 and TRBJ2-3, with a tentative D call TRBD1 (5 bases). CDR3 size: 13 residues. Looked up from germline, CDR1 is MNHEY and CDR2 is SVGAGI. The V and J ends lost 6 bases and 1 base respectively, with 8 bases between them.

The chain links TRBV29-1 to TRBJ2-7; 9 bases agree with TRBD2. The CDR3 length is 17 residues. The germline V gene has CDR1 SQVTM and CDR2 ANQGSEA. The V and J ends lost 5 bases and 1 base, in that order; junction bases with no gene match: 15. This CDR3 is CSVMGASGKAESYEQYF. The DNA of the CDR3 is TGCAGCGTTATGGGTGCTAGCGGGAAGGCCGAGTCCTACGAGCAGTACTTC.